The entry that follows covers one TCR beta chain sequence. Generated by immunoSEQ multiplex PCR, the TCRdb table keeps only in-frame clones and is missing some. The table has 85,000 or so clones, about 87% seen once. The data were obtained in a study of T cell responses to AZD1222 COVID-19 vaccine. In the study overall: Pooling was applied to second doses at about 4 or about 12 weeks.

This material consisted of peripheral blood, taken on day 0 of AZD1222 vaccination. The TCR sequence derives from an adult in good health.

The CDR3 DNA reads TGCGCCAGCAGCGCTTGGTTAGAAGAGACCCAGTACTTC. This codes for CASSAWLEETQYF. J is TRBJ2-5 and V is TRBV5-1; D is ambiguous. Germline V lookup: CDR1 SGHRS, CDR2 YFSETQ. V was cut by 4 bases and J by 3 bases, with 10 bases left in between. This CDR3 is 13 amino acids long.